Listed here are 13 T cell receptor beta chains from one sample, sequenced in a study of blood T cell repertoires in COVID-19. Profiled with immunoSEQ multiplex PCR; TCRdb holds only in-frame clones, not every one. The profile shows about 44,000 clones, more than 70% of them singletons. The sequenced sample was peripheral blood. These receptors were obtained from a woman in her 70s with acute or convalescent COVID-19.

In its sample, this clone was seen once. The rearrangement joins TRBV6-4 to TRBJ1-6, with TRBD1 identical over 7 bases. V lost 2 bases, J lost 8 bases, and 3 bases stayed unmatched. Germline V CDR1 and CDR2: MRHNA, SNTAGT. The CDR3 spans 14 residues. The CDR3 nucleotides are TGTGCCAGCAGTGACGGGACAGCGGATTCACCCCTCCACTTT. Translating gives CASSDGTADSPLHF.

The gene calls are TRBV12-5 and TRBJ1-5; D possibly corresponds to TRBD1 (5 bases). Germline V gene data show CDR1 as LGHNT and CDR2 as FRNRAP. This CDR3 has 16 residues. Deletions cut 3 bases from V and 3 bases from J, with 15 bases between. In DNA form, the CDR3 reads TGTGCTAGTGGTTTATTGGCGGGACGAAACAATCAGCCCCAGCATTTT. Translation: CASGLLAGRNNQPQHF.

The table lists this clone with a count of one. The rearrangement joins TRBV5-1 to TRBJ2-7, with D possibly being TRBD1 (5 bases). V lost 0 bases and J lost 3, with 13 bases in between. The CDR3 runs 15 residues. The germline CDR1 and CDR2 sequences are SGHRS and YFSETQ. Written as DNA, the CDR3 is TGCGCCAGCAGCTTGGGAAGGGGCTCTGACTACGAGCAGTACTTC. Residues: CASSLGRGSDYEQYF.

The chain is built from TRBV4-1 and TRBJ1-1; D might be TRBD1 (6 bases). CDR3 size: 15 residues. The germline V gene encodes CDR1 MGHRA and CDR2 YSYEKL. V lost 4 bases and J lost 1, with 13 bases in between. The CDR3 coding sequence is TGCGCCAGCAGCCCTAACAGGGAGTGGAACACTGAAGCTTTCTTT. Its protein product is CASSPNREWNTEAFF.

The chain combines TRBV7-2 with TRBJ2-2, with a possible D match to TRBD2 (5 bases). V was cut by 1 base and J by 7 bases, with 13 bases left in between. CDR1 SGHTA and CDR2 FQGNSA come from the germline V gene. The CDR3 consists of 15 residues. In DNA form, the CDR3 reads TGTGCCAGCAGCTTAGGAGGGCCCCCAGGCGGGGAGCTGTTTTTT. It specifies CASSLGGPPGGELFF.

The rearrangement joins TRBV28 to TRBJ1-5; D is perhaps TRBD1 (5 bases). Germline CDR1 and CDR2: MDHEN and SYDVKM. The V end was cut by 5 bases, the J end by 7 bases, with 15 bases between. CDR3 size: 14 residues. For the CDR3, the DNA is TGTGCCAGCAGTGTCACAGGCCCGAAACAGCCCCAGCATTTT. Translated: CASSVTGPKQPQHF.

The chain carries TRBV9 and TRBJ2-5, with 9 bases matching TRBD1. CDR1 is SGDLS and CDR2 is YYNGEE in the germline V gene. With 3 bases clipped from V and 9 bases from J, the junction kept 3 bases outside the gene matches. This CDR3 has 12 residues. The CDR3 is CASSGRDRAQYF. The CDR3 coding sequence is TGTGCCAGCAGCGGCCGGGACAGGGCCCAGTACTTC.

This clone was counted between two and nine times. V is TRBV19 and J is TRBJ2-7, with 14 bases that match TRBD2. J lost 6 bases, V lost 3 bases, and 13 bases had no gene match. The germline CDR1 and CDR2 sequences are LNHDA and SQIVND (reference sequence). This CDR3 is built from 18 residues. The CDR3 loop reads CASSIRLAGGPESIEQYF. The CDR3 DNA reads TGTGCCAGTAGTATCAGACTAGCGGGAGGGCCAGAATCGATCGAGCAGTACTTC.

V and J are TRBV7-9 and TRBJ2-1; D perhaps matches TRBD2 (6 bases). The CDR3 is made up of 15 amino acids. V dropped 5 bases and J dropped 7 bases, with 18 bases sitting between them. Germline V gene sequence: CDR1 SEHNR, CDR2 FQNEAQ (reference sequence). CDR3 DNA sequence: TGTGCCAGCAGCACGGGACTCTCCAACATGAATGAGCAGTTCTTC. Encoded protein: CASSTGLSNMNEQFF.

The chain links TRBV10-1 to TRBJ2-7, with D unresolved. Germline V gives CDR1 WNHNN, CDR2 SYGVQD (reference sequence). This CDR3 contains 15 residues. V lost 0 bases, J lost 3 bases, and 12 bases lay in between. Here the CDR3 DNA reads TGCGCCAGCAGTGAGTCGAGTGGCGGATTCTACGAGCAGTACTTC. Protein sequence: CASSESSGGFYEQYF.

The chain uses TRBV19 and TRBJ2-5; 8 positions match TRBD2. J gave up 2 bases and V 9 bases, and 5 bases lay outside the gene matches. The CDR3 sequence is 13 residues long. From germline, CDR1 is LNHDA and CDR2 SQIVND (reference sequence). The chain's CDR3 is CASRSGTQETQYF. The CDR3 nucleotides are TGTGCCAGCCGTAGCGGGACGCAAGAGACCCAGTACTTC.

The chain is built from TRBV6-5 and TRBJ1-1; D is uncertain. Germline V gene data show CDR1 as MNHEY and CDR2 as SVGAGI. The CDR3 is made up of 14 amino acids. Trimming took off 4 bases at V and 1 base at J, with 10 bases between the two ends. CDR3 protein: CASSFREQNTEAFF. The CDR3 nucleotides are TGTGCCAGCAGTTTTCGGGAGCAGAACACTGAAGCTTTCTTT.

The V and J genes are TRBV9 and TRBJ2-6; 10 bases match TRBD1. The CDR3 has 18 residues. Per the germline V gene, CDR1 is SGDLS and CDR2 is YYNGEE. Losses at the gene ends were 4 bases for V and 0 bases for J; bases not matched to a gene: 7. CDR3 in DNA: TGTGCCAGCAGCTACGCCGGGACAGGGGCCTCTGGGGCCAACGTCCTGACTTTC. This translates into CASSYAGTGASGANVLTF.